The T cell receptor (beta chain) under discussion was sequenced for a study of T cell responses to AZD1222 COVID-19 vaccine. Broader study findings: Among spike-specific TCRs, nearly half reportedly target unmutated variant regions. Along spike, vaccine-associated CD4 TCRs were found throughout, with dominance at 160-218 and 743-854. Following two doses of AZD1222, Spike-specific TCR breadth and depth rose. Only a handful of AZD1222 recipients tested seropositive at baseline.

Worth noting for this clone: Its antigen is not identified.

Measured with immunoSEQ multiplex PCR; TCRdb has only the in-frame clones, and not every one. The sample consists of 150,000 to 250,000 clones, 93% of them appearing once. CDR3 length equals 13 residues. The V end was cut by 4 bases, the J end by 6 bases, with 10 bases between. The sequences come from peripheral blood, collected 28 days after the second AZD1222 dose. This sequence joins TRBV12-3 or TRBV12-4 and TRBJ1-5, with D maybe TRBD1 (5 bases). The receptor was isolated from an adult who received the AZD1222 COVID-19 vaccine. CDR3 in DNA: TGTGCCAGCAGTTCCGCAGGGACTCAGCCCCAGCATTTT. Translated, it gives CASSSAGTQPQHF.